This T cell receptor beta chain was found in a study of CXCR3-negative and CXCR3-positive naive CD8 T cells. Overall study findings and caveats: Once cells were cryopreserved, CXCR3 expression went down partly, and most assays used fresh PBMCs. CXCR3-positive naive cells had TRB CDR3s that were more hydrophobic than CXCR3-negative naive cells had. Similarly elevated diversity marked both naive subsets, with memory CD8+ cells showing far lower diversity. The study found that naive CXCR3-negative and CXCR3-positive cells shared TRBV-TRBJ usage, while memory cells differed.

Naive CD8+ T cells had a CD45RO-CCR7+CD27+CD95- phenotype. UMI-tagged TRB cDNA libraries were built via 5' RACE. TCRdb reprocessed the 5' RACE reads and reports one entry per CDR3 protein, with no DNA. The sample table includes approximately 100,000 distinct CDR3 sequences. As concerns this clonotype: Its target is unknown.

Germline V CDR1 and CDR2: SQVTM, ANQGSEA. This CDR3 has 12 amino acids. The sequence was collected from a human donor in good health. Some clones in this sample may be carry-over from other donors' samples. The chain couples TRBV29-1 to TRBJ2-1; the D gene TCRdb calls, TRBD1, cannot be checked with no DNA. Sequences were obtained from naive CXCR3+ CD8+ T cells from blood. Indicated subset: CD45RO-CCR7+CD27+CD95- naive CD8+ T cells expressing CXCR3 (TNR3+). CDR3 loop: CSAPPGGDEQFF.